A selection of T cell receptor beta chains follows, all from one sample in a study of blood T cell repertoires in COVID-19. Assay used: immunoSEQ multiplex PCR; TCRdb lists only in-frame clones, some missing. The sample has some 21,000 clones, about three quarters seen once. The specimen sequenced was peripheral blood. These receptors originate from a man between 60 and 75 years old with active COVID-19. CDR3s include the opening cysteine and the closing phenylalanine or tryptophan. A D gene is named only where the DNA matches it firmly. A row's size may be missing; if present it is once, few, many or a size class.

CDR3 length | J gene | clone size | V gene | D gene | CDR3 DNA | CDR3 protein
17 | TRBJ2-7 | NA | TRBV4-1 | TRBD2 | TGCGCCAGCAGCCAGGGACTAGCGGGAGGCAGCTCCTACGAGCAGTACTTC | CASSQGLAGGSSYEQYF
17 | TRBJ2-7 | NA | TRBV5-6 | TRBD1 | TGTGCCAGCAGCCCCGGGACAGGGGGCGCAAGTGGTCGGGAGCAGTACTTC | CASSPGTGGASGREQYF
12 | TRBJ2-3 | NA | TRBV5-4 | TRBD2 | TGTGCCACCTCGGGAGCGGGGGATACGCAGTATTTT | CATSGAGDTQYF
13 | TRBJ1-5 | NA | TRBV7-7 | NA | TGTGCTAGCAGCTTAGACCGGGGTCAGCCCCAGCATTTT | CASSLDRGQPQHF
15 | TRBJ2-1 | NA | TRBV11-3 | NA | TGTGCCAGCAGCTTAGATCCACTGGGGGCCAATGAGCAGTTCTTC | CASSLDPLGANEQFF
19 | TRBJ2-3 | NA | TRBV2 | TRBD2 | TGTGCCAGCAGTGACCAAACTAGCGGGAGGCGACTCACCACAGATACGCAGTATTTT | CASSDQTSGRRLTTDTQYF
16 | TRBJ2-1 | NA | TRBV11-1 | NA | TGTGCCAGCAGCTCGCCCGGGACTCCCGGCGGCAATGAGCAGTTCTTC | CASSSPGTPGGNEQFF
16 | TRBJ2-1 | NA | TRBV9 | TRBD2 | TGTGCCAGCAGCGTAGAACTAGCGGGATCCTACAATGAGCAGTTCTTC | CASSVELAGSYNEQFF
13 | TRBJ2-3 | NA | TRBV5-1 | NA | TGCGCCAGCAGCTTGGAACGGGTCCATACGCAGTATTTT | CASSLERVHTQYF
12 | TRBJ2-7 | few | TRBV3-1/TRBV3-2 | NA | TGTGCCAGCAGTCGGGAGTTCGGAGAGCAGTACTTC | CASSREFGEQYF
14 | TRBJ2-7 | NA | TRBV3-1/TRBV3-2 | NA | TGTGCCAGCAGCCCACGACAGAACTCCTACGAGCAGTACTTC | CASSPRQNSYEQYF
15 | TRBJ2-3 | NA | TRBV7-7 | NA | TGTGCTAGCAGCGAAAGAGGGGGAGGCACAGATACGCAGTATTTT | CASSERGGGTDTQYF
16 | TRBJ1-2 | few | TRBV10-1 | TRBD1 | TGCGCCAGCAGTGAGGGGACAGCCCATTTTAACTATGGCTACACCTTC | CASSEGTAHFNYGYTF
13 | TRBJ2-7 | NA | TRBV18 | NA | TGTGCCAGTTCCAGACAGGACTCCTACGAGCAGTACTTC | CASSRQDSYEQYF
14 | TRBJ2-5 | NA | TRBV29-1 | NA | TGCAGCGGAGGGGGGGCAGGCTATCAAGAGACCCAGTACTTC | CSGGGAGYQETQYF
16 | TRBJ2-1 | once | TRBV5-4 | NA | TGTGCCAGCAGCTTGTTTGAGACCGGGGTGAACAATGAGCAGTTCTTC | CASSLFETGVNNEQFF
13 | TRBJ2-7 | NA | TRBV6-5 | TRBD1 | TGTGCCAGCAGAAAACAGGGGGTTGACGAGCAGTACTTC | CASRKQGVDEQYF
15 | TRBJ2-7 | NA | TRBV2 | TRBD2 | TGTGCCAGCAGCCCGCTGCAAGCGGGAGCGCTTGAGCAGTACTTC | CASSPLQAGALEQYF
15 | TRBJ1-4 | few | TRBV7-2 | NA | TGTGCCAGCAGCTTAGCCGCGGAGGTTGGGAAAAAACTGTTTTTT | CASSLAAEVGKKLFF
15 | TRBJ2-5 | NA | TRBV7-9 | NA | TGTGCCAGCAGCTTAGAACTAGCTAGAAAAAAGACCCAGTACTTC | CASSLELARKKTQYF
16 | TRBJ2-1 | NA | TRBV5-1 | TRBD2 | TGCGCCAGCAGCCCAACCGGGACTAGTGGGTCTGGTGAGCAGTTCTTC | CASSPTGTSGSGEQFF
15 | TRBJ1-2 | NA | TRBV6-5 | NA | TGTGCCAGCAGTTACGCCCCTCAGGGAATCTATGGCTACACCTTC | CASSYAPQGIYGYTF
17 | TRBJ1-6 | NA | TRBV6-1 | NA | TGTGCCAGCAGTGAAGTGGGACTCCAGGGTAGGGGCTCACCCCTCCACTTT | CASSEVGLQGRGSPLHF
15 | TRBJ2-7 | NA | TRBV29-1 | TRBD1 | TGCAGCGTCGCGATAAGACAGGGTAAAGACTACGAGCAGTACTTC | CSVAIRQGKDYEQYF
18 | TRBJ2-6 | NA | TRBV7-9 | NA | TGTGCCAGCAGCTTAGGAGGCCCGCCGAGCTCTGGGGCCAACGTCCTGACTTTC | CASSLGGPPSSGANVLTF
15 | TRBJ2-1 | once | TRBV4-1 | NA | TGCGCCAGCAGCCAAGAGTCTAGACCAGGGGATGAGCAGTTCTTC | CASSQESRPGDEQFF
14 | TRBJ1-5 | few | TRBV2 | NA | TGTGCCAGCAGTGAAGGGCATAGCAATCAGCCCCAGCATTTT | CASSEGHSNQPQHF
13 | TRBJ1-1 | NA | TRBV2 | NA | TGTGCCAGCAGTGAAGTTGGGTGGGGCGAAGCTTTCTTT | CASSEVGWGEAFF
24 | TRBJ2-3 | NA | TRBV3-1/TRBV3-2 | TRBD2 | TGTGCCAGCAGCCAAGACGGGAACCGGGACAGGAGTATCCGACTAGCGGGGCGCACAGATACGCAGTATTTT | CASSQDGNRDRSIRLAGRTDTQYF
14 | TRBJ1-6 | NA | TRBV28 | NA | TGTGCCAGCAGTTTTCTTGGGGGAGGGTCACCCCTCCACTTT | CASSFLGGGSPLHF
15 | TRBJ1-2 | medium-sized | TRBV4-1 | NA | TGCGCCAGCAGCCACGGCGGAGGAACTAACTATGGCTACACCTTC | CASSHGGGTNYGYTF
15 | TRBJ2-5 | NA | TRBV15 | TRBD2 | TGTGCCACCAGCAGTCTTAGCGGGAGACGAGAGACCCAGTACTTC | CATSSLSGRRETQYF
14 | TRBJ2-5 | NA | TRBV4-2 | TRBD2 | TGTGCCAGCAGCCAAGTTGGGGGGGAAGAGACCCAGTACTTC | CASSQVGGEETQYF
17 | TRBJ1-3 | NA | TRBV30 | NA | TGTGCCTCCACGGCGGCCGGCTGGAGCGGGCCTGGAAACACCATATATTTT | CASTAAGWSGPGNTIYF
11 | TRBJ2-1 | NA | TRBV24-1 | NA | TGTGCCACCAGTGTGAGGAACGAGCAGTTCTTC | CATSVRNEQFF
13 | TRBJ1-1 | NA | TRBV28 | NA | TGTGCCAGCAGTTTGGGGGGGCGGACTGAAGCTTTCTTT | CASSLGGRTEAFF
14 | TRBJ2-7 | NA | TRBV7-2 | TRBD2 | TGTGCCAGCAGCCCCCAGGGCGGGAGCTACGAGCAGTACTTC | CASSPQGGSYEQYF